This T cell receptor beta chain was captured by sequencing in a study of blood T cell repertoires in COVID-19. Germline-derived CDR1 and CDR2 are MDHEN and SYDVKM. The V gene lost 5 bases and the J gene lost 1 base, with 11 bases spanning the gap. The CDR3 totals 15 residues. Sequencing was performed with immunoSEQ multiplex PCR; in TCRdb, only in-frame clones are kept and a portion is missing. The data hold fewer than 350,000 clones, with 75% to 90% observed a single time. The gene calls are TRBV28 and TRBJ2-2, with D maybe TRBD1 (6 bases). This clonotype was sampled from a woman aged 25 to 45 who had recovered from COVID-19. Sequencing was carried out using peripheral blood. CDR3 nucleotides: TGTGCCAGCAGTCCATCGGGACAGAACACCGGGGAGCTGTTTTTT. Amino acid sequence: CASSPSGQNTGELFF.